The 32 T cell receptor beta chains below were found in one sample sequenced in a study of PD-L1 blockade in urothelial cancer. TCRdb's table, derived via immunoSEQ multiplex PCR, lists solely in-frame clones and lacks some. This sample yields under 55,000 clones, of which under 90% are seen a single time; about 5.6% belongs to the top ten. The input for sequencing was PBMCs, taken around atezolizumab (anti-PD-L1) treatment. Source of these receptors: a man aged 35-49 years with urothelial cancer.

This chain links TRBV7-9 with TRBJ1-3; the D is unclear. V lost 1 base to trimming and J lost 4 bases, with 8 bases between them. The CDR3 length is 14 residues. Germline CDR1 is SEHNR and CDR2 is FQNEAQ (reference sequence). This chain's CDR3 is CASSLVGPGNTIYF. The CDR3 nucleotides read TGTGCCAGCAGCTTAGTTGGGCCCGGAAACACCATATATTTT.

The chain carries TRBV29-1 and TRBJ2-1; 13 bases are shared with TRBD2. Germline-derived CDR1 and CDR2 are SQVTM and ANQGSEA. Trimming took 8 bases from V and 8 from J; bases not matched to a gene: 3. The CDR3 runs to 12 residues. The chain's CDR3 is CSRTSGSDEQFF. For the CDR3, the DNA is TGCAGCCGGACTAGCGGGAGTGATGAGCAGTTCTTC.

The chain recombines TRBV10-2 with TRBJ2-1; the match to TRBD2 covers 10 bases. Germline values: CDR1 WSHSY, CDR2 SAAADI. The ends lost 2 bases at V and 7 bases at J; junction bases unmatched: 8. The CDR3 runs to 16 residues. The CDR3, as DNA: TGCGCCAGCAGTGAGCCGGGACTAGCGAAAAAAAATGAGCAGTTCTTC. Its protein is CASSEPGLAKKNEQFF.

V is TRBV5-1 and J is TRBJ1-1; D is uncertain. The germline CDR1 and CDR2 sequences are SGHRS and YFSETQ. V lost 4 bases, J lost 3 bases, and 7 bases lay in between. This CDR3 is 12 amino acids long. Written as DNA, the CDR3 is TGCGCCAGCAGCAGGGAGGACACTGAAGCTTTCTTT. Translation: CASSREDTEAFF.

This chain uses TRBV5-1 with TRBJ1-1, with TRBD1 matching 9 bases. J gave up 6 bases and V 4 bases, and 13 bases lay outside the gene matches. Germline V gene sequence: CDR1 SGHRS, CDR2 YFSETQ. The CDR3 runs 16 residues. CDR3: CASSPGTGSPRAEAFF. The CDR3 nucleotides read TGCGCCAGCAGCCCTGGGACAGGGAGTCCCAGAGCTGAAGCTTTCTTT.

CDR3 protein: CASSLGLSGQETQYF. CDR3 nucleotides: TGTGCCAGCAGCTTAGGTTTGTCGGGACAGGAGACCCAGTACTTC. V and J are TRBV7-9 and TRBJ2-5, with 7 bases fitting TRBD1. This CDR3 has 15 amino acids. The germline V gene has CDR1 SEHNR and CDR2 FQNEAQ (reference sequence). J gave up 5 bases and V 1 base, and 7 bases lay outside the gene matches.

This clone was counted between two and nine times. This chain connects TRBV19 to TRBJ2-2; the match to TRBD2 covers 8 bases. Germline V gives CDR1 LNHDA, CDR2 SQIVND (reference sequence). With V trimmed by 6 bases and J by 2 bases, 5 bases remained unmatched. This CDR3 comprises 15 residues. This chain's CDR3 is CASSQLAANTGELFF. In nucleotides, the CDR3 is TGTGCCAGTAGCCAACTAGCGGCTAACACCGGGGAGCTGTTTTTT.

This clone has a single count. J is TRBJ2-1 and V is TRBV6-4, with 9 positions matching TRBD2. This CDR3 comprises 15 residues. CDR1 and CDR2 (germline): MRHNA, SNTAGT. J lost 5 bases, V lost 6 bases, and 8 bases had no gene match. CDR3 in DNA: TGTGCCAGCAGCAGTCTAGCGGGACTTAACAATGAGCAGTTCTTC. Translation gives CASSSLAGLNNEQFF.

The chain has TRBV28 and TRBJ2-1, with 9 positions matching TRBD1. J lost 6 bases, V lost 7 bases, and 10 bases had no gene match. The CDR3 has 15 amino acids. CDR1 MDHEN and CDR2 SYDVKM come from the germline V gene. The CDR3 region is CASTVRDREINEQFF. The CDR3 region has the DNA TGTGCCAGCACCGTGAGGGACAGGGAAATCAATGAGCAGTTCTTC.

V usage is TRBV6-6 and J usage is TRBJ1-2; 7 nucleotides align to TRBD1. V was pared by 6 bases and J by 4 bases, with 5 bases of the junction left unmatched. CDR1 MNHNY and CDR2 SVGAGI come from the germline V gene (reference sequence). The CDR3 has 13 residues. CDR3 sequence reads: CASSLRQGYGYTF. Written as DNA, the CDR3 is TGTGCCAGCAGCCTGAGACAGGGCTATGGCTACACCTTC.

CDR3 amino acids: CASSIRGDGYTF. The CDR3 DNA reads TGTGCCAGTAGTATCCGGGGGGATGGCTACACCTTC. The chain carries TRBV19 and TRBJ1-2; the D gene is possibly TRBD1 (5 bases). Germline V gives CDR1 LNHDA, CDR2 SQIVND (reference sequence). V lost 3 bases and J lost 6, with 8 bases in between. CDR3 length: 12 amino acids. The full variable domain, rest sourced from reference TRBV19 and TRBJ1-2, is DGGITQSPKYLFRKEGQNVTLSCEQNLNHDAMYWYRQDPGQGLRLIYYSQIVNDFQKGDIAEGYSVSREKKESFPLTVTSAQKNPTAFYLCASSIRGDGYTFGSGTRLTVV.

The chain uses TRBV29-1 and TRBJ1-2; D is perhaps TRBD1 (6 bases). The CDR3 length is 14 residues. CDR1 and CDR2 from the germline V gene are SQVTM and ANQGSEA. V lost 3 bases and J 6 bases, leaving 17 bases between the germline ends. CDR3: CSVEVYRGADGYTF. CDR3 bases: TGCAGCGTTGAGGTTTATCGGGGGGCCGATGGCTACACCTTC. The whole variable domain, remainder taken from reference TRBV29-1 and TRBJ1-2, is SAVISQKPSRDICQRGTSLTIQCQVDSQVTMMFWYRQQPGQSLTLIATANQGSEATYESGFVIDKFPISRPNLTFSTLTVSNMSPEDSSIYLCSVEVYRGADGYTFGSGTRLTVV.

The chain employs TRBV5-4 and TRBJ1-1; 8 bases line up with TRBD1. Germline values: CDR1 SGHNT, CDR2 YYREEE (reference sequence). The junction had 1 base not matched to a gene; V was cut back by 0 bases and J by 0 bases. The CDR3 is 15 amino acids. The CDR3 DNA sequence: TGTGCCAGCAGCTTGGCAGGGGGCCTGAACACTGAAGCTTTCTTT. Translating it yields CASSLAGGLNTEAFF.

The V call is TRBV5-4, the J call TRBJ2-3; 7 bases are shared with TRBD2. Germline assignment: CDR1 SGHNT and CDR2 YYREEE (reference sequence). This CDR3 comprises 11 residues. With 9 bases clipped from V and 6 bases from J, the junction kept 4 bases outside the gene matches. The CDR3 spells CAIGGLDTQYF. The CDR3 DNA follows: TGTGCCATCGGGGGGTTGGATACGCAGTATTTT.

This chain links TRBV25-1 with TRBJ2-1; 8 bases match TRBD1. The CDR3 extends over 15 amino acids. In germline, CDR1 is MGHDK, CDR2 SYGVNS. The trim removed 6 bases at V and 10 bases at J, leaving 14 bases unmatched. The CDR3 spells CASRLDRVALGEQFF. DNA for the CDR3: TGTGCCAGCAGGTTGGACAGGGTGGCCTTAGGGGAGCAGTTCTTC.

This rearrangement joins TRBV12-5 to TRBJ1-2; tentatively, D is TRBD1 (5 bases). V was pared by 6 bases and J by 2 bases, with 19 bases between. This CDR3 spans 16 amino acids. Germline CDR1 reads LGHNT; CDR2 reads FRNRAP. CDR3 nucleotides: TGTGCTAGTGGGGGGCAAGCCCCTGACAGCAACTATGGCTACACCTTC. Protein: CASGGQAPDSNYGYTF. Together with reference TRBV12-5 and TRBJ1-2, the CDR3 gives the full variable domain: DARVTQTPRHKVTEMGQEVTMRCQPILGHNTVFWYRQTMMQGLELLAYFRNRAPLDDSGMPKDRFSAEMPDATLATLKIQPSEPRDSAVYFCASGGQAPDSNYGYTFGSGTRLTVV.

The J gene is TRBJ2-5, the V gene TRBV5-5, with 8 bases matching TRBD2. Germline trimming cut 5 bases from V and 2 bases from J; bases unmatched to any gene: 8. CDR1 SGHKS and CDR2 YYEKEE come from the germline V gene (reference sequence). The CDR3 sequence is 15 residues long. The CDR3 protein is CASRRRGTRQETQYF. The CDR3 DNA is TGTGCCAGCAGGAGAAGGGGGACTAGACAAGAGACCCAGTACTTC.

The V gene is TRBV5-1, the J gene TRBJ2-2, with D tentatively TRBD2 (7 bases). Trimming shortened V by 7 bases and J by 3 bases, and 16 bases separated the two germline ends. The CDR3 consists of 15 residues. Germline assignment: CDR1 SGHRS and CDR2 YFSETQ. The CDR3 region has the DNA TGCGCCAGCTCCCTCGGGGGGCAGTACACCGGGGAGCTGTTTTTT. It codes for CASSLGGQYTGELFF.

The V and J genes are TRBV5-4 and TRBJ2-1; 10 bases align to TRBD2. The CDR3 covers 15 residues. Germline CDR1 SGHNT, CDR2 YYREEE (reference sequence). V shed 4 bases, J shed 7 bases, and the junction held 8 bases outside the gene matches. CDR3 DNA: TGTGCCAGCAGCCCTAGCGGGAGAGGGTGGAATGAGCAGTTCTTC. It codes for CASSPSGRGWNEQFF.

V and J are TRBV11-1 and TRBJ2-5, with D uncertain. The CDR3 is 13 amino acids. The germline V gene has CDR1 SGHAT and CDR2 FQDESV (reference sequence). The V end lost 1 base, the J end lost 4 bases, and 7 bases lay between the germline ends. The CDR3 sequence: CASSLVPGETQYF. The CDR3 DNA reads as TGTGCCAGCAGCTTAGTTCCGGGAGAGACCCAGTACTTC. Combining the CDR3 with reference TRBV11-1 and TRBJ2-5 gives the whole variable domain EAEVAQSPRYKITEKSQAVAFWCDPISGHATLYWYRQILGQGPELLVQFQDESVVDDSQLPKDRFSAERLKGVDSTLKIQPAELGDSAMYLCASSLVPGETQYFGPGTRLLVL.

CDR3 in amino acids: CAWSPSDLVEDGYTF. The CDR3 DNA reads as TGTGCCTGGAGTCCATCAGACCTGGTGGAGGATGGCTACACCTTC. This chain joins TRBV30 and TRBJ1-2, with D unclear. Germline V gives CDR1 GTSNPN, CDR2 SVGIG (reference sequence). Trimming cost V 2 bases and J 6 bases, with 19 bases left between them. This CDR3 has 15 amino acids.

The V and J genes are TRBV19 and TRBJ1-5; tentative D call: TRBD1 (6 bases). Germline CDR1 is LNHDA and CDR2 is SQIVND (reference sequence). The CDR3 is made up of 13 amino acids. V shed 4 bases and J shed 5 bases, with 9 bases lying between them. CDR3 sequence reads: CASSTQGDQPQHF. CDR3 sequence (DNA): TGTGCCAGTAGTACACAGGGAGATCAGCCCCAGCATTTT.

The chain uses TRBV27 and TRBJ2-7, with 12 bases lining up with TRBD1. Germline CDR1 MNHEY, CDR2 SMNVEV (reference sequence). CDR3 length equals 16 residues. The J segment lost 6 bases and the V segment lost 2 bases, leaving 8 bases of the junction unmatched. The CDR3 sequence: CASSLPRGQGAREQYF. The CDR3 DNA follows: TGTGCCAGCAGTTTACCCCGGGGACAGGGGGCGCGCGAGCAGTACTTC.

The V gene is TRBV7-2, the J gene TRBJ2-6; 7 bases align to TRBD1. From germline, CDR1 is SGHTA and CDR2 FQGNSA. J lost 4 bases, V lost 1 base, and 10 bases had no gene match. CDR3 length equals 18 residues. Written as DNA, the CDR3 is TGTGCCAGCAGCTTAGGGTCGACAGGGCAGAAAGGGGCCAACGTCCTGACTTTC. It translates to CASSLGSTGQKGANVLTF.

The J gene is TRBJ1-1, the V gene TRBV28; no firm D call. Per the germline V gene, CDR1 is MDHEN and CDR2 is SYDVKM. Trimming removed 2 bases at V and 4 bases at J, with 14 bases between. CDR3 length: 15 amino acids. CDR3 nucleotides: TGTGCCAGCAGTTTAGGTGATTGGGAGGGCACTGAAGCTTTCTTT. This translates into CASSLGDWEGTEAFF.

This chain uses TRBV30 with TRBJ2-7; maybe TRBD1 (6 bases). Germline lookup yields CDR1 GTSNPN and CDR2 SVGIG (reference sequence). The CDR3 covers 15 residues. Deletions cut 0 bases from V and 5 bases from J, with 17 bases between. The CDR3 loop is CAWSVDGTGSHEQYF. CDR3 bases: TGTGCCTGGAGTGTAGACGGCACAGGGTCCCACGAGCAGTACTTC.

The genes are TRBV9 and TRBJ2-5, with 8 bases aligning to TRBD2. The CDR3 sequence is 18 residues long. Per the germline V gene, CDR1 is SGDLS and CDR2 is YYNGEE. Trimming cost V 4 bases and J 5 bases; bases outside gene matches: 19. CDR3 in amino acids: CASSSHRTSPSPSETQYF. As DNA, the CDR3 is TGTGCCAGCAGCTCCCACCGGACTAGCCCTTCCCCCAGCGAGACCCAGTACTTC.

The rearrangement joins TRBV4-3 to TRBJ2-1; a weak D match, TRBD2 (6 bases). V was trimmed by 4 bases and J by 3 bases, leaving 16 bases between them. The germline gives CDR1 LGHNA, CDR2 YSLEER. The CDR3 contains 16 residues. CDR3: CASSRDGQTSYNEQFF. CDR3 sequence (DNA): TGCGCCAGCAGCCGGGACGGGCAGACTAGCTACAATGAGCAGTTCTTC.

The V and J genes are TRBV19 and TRBJ2-7, with TRBD1 as a possible D gene (5 bases). Germline V gene data show CDR1 as LNHDA and CDR2 as SQIVND (reference sequence). The germline V and J ends were trimmed by 5 bases and 5 bases, with 19 bases remaining between them. The CDR3 length is 15 residues. CDR3 amino acids: CASSPPSWKGDEQYF. The CDR3 DNA follows: TGTGCCAGTAGTCCGCCCTCTTGGAAAGGGGACGAGCAGTACTTC.

The rearrangement uses TRBV4-1 and TRBJ2-6; D is possibly TRBD2 (5 bases). Germline CDR1 and CDR2: MGHRA and YSYEKL. This CDR3 is 15 amino acids long. Trimming took off 4 bases at V and 4 bases at J, with 11 bases between the two ends. The CDR3 DNA reads as TGCGCCAGCAGCCCTCGGGAAGGAGGGGCCAACGTCCTGACTTTC. As protein: CASSPREGGANVLTF.

This clone was seen a few times. This chain uses TRBV15 with TRBJ2-1; weak D call: TRBD1 (6 bases). The germline V and J ends were trimmed by 0 bases and 9 bases, with 12 bases remaining between them. Germline V gene lookup returns CDR1 LNHNV and CDR2 YYDKDF (reference sequence). The CDR3 consists of 14 residues. The CDR3, as DNA: TGTGCCACCAGCAGAGATCTGGGGGCGCCTGAGCAGTTCTTC. Its translation is CATSRDLGAPEQFF.

The chain uses TRBV4-2 and TRBJ2-6; TRBD1 matches at 7 bases. The junction had 6 bases not matched to a gene; V was cut back by 4 bases and J by 0 bases. CDR3 length equals 17 residues. Germline assignment: CDR1 LGHNA and CDR2 YNFKEQ. CDR3 bases: TGTGCCAGCAGCCGCAGACAGGGACCCTCTGGGGCCAACGTCCTGACTTTC. Translated: CASSRRQGPSGANVLTF.